Described below is a single TCR beta chain sequence and its context. Its antigen is as yet unknown. This specimen comes from a study of CD8 T cells in Susac syndrome. General observations from the study: In total CD8+ repertoires, 15 to 20 Susac-specific public clones were found, and five or six in CD8+ TEMRA repertoires.

Reverse transcription of 0.5 to 1 ug RNA was performed with random hexamers. Amplification of TCR beta CDR3 by immunoSEQ multiplex PCR spanned 54 Vbeta and 13 Jbeta. Using its own MiXCR run on the immunoSEQ multiplex PCR reads, TCRdb lists one record per CDR3 protein. The table has approximately 80,000 distinct CDR3 sequences, roughly 94% seen once. The recently defined diagnostic criteria for definite or probable disease were met by the Susac syndrome patients. Both CD4+ and CD8+ T cells were negatively isolated, and TEMRA cells underwent FACS enrichment. CDR3 length equals 14 residues. The V gene lost 6 bases and the J gene lost 0 bases, with 9 bases spanning the gap. CDR1 is SEHNR, CDR2 FQNEAQ, per germline (reference sequence).

The TCR was taken from a human donor with Susac syndrome. V gene TRBV7-9 combines with J gene TRBJ2-1; D is unclear. Source material: CD8+ T cells from PBMCs. The CDR3 nucleotides read TGTGCCAGCAGTAGACTCAGCTCCTACAATGAGCAGTTCTTC. Its translation: CASSRLSSYNEQFF.